The rows below give T cell receptor beta chains drawn from one sample of a study of T cells in localized non-small cell lung cancer. The data were produced by immunoSEQ multiplex PCR, yet TCRdb's version contains in-frame clones alone and is incomplete. The sample contains more than 50,000 clones, around 83% of which appear only once. Sequenced material: peripheral blood, taken before any cancer treatment. The receptors shown here come from a female donor older than 55 with stage II squamous cell lung carcinoma. CDR3s include the opening cysteine and the closing phenylalanine or tryptophan. Each record gives: clone size, J gene, D gene, V gene, CDR3 DNA, CDR3 protein. D genes are given only for firm matches. Size tells how often a clone was seen (once, few, many) or the class of an expanded clone, and some rows leave it out.

NA,TRBJ1-1,TRBD1,TRBV7-6,TGTGCCAGCAGCCCCGGACAGGGGCGAACTGAAGCTTTCTTT,CASSPGQGRTEAFF
NA,TRBJ2-1,NA,TRBV14,TGTGCCAGCAGCCGGGCCCAAACAGGGCCTTTTTGGGGCTACAATGAGCAGTTCTTC,CASSRAQTGPFWGYNEQFF
NA,TRBJ1-4,NA,TRBV19,TGTGCCAGTAGTACCGGTTTGCGGGGAAATGAAAAACTGTTTTTT,CASSTGLRGNEKLFF
NA,TRBJ2-1,TRBD1,TRBV6-6,TGTGCCAGCAGTTACTCAGGGGGCGCGAATGAGCAGTTCTTC,CASSYSGGANEQFF
NA,TRBJ1-1,TRBD1,TRBV5-1,TGCGCCAGCAGCCCCTTAGGACAGGGGAGGAACACTGAAGCTTTCTTT,CASSPLGQGRNTEAFF
NA,TRBJ1-4,TRBD1,TRBV5-8,TGTGCCAGCAGCCACAAACCGGGACAGGGACGTGAAAAACTGTTTTTT,CASSHKPGQGREKLFF
NA,TRBJ1-1,TRBD1,TRBV6-5,TGTGCCAGCAGTTATACCACAGGGGGCAACGCTGAAGCTTTCTTT,CASSYTTGGNAEAFF
few,TRBJ1-1,TRBD1,TRBV20-1,TGCAGTGCTCATCAGGGGGGGATGGTCTTT,CSAHQGGMVF
NA,TRBJ2-1,TRBD1,TRBV2,TGTGCCAGCAGCCAACACCGGGACAGGGGAAATGAGCAGTTCTTC,CASSQHRDRGNEQFF
NA,TRBJ2-7,NA,TRBV30,TGTGCCTGGAGTACCGACACCAGTCGCGAGCAGTACTTC,CAWSTDTSREQYF
NA,TRBJ2-5,TRBD1,TRBV25-1,TGTGCCAGCAGTGGGTCGGGGACAGGGGAAGAGACCCAGTACTTC,CASSGSGTGEETQYF
NA,TRBJ1-4,NA,TRBV18,TGTGCCAGCTCACCCGGGACTAATGAAAAACTGTTTTTT,CASSPGTNEKLFF
once,TRBJ1-1,TRBD1,TRBV25-1,TGTGCCAGCAGGGGAAACCTCGGGACAGTGAACACTGAAGCTTTCTTT,CASRGNLGTVNTEAFF
NA,TRBJ2-1,TRBD2,TRBV4-2,TGTGCCAGCAGCCCTCGACTAGCGGGGGGGCAGGTATATGAGCAGTTCTTC,CASSPRLAGGQVYEQFF
NA,TRBJ2-7,TRBD1,TRBV5-1,TGCGCCAGCAGCCTGGTTACAGGGGGAGGTTCTATGTCCTACGAGCAGTACTTC,CASSLVTGGGSMSYEQYF
NA,TRBJ2-1,TRBD1,TRBV6-6,TGTGCCAGCAGTTACGGGACAGGGGGCCAAAATGAGCAGTTCTTC,CASSYGTGGQNEQFF
NA,TRBJ1-3,TRBD1,TRBV19,TGTGCCAGTAGTAACCGACAGGGAGGCGTCAGAAACACCATATATTTT,CASSNRQGGVRNTIYF
few,TRBJ1-1,TRBD1,TRBV11-2,TGTGCCAGCAGCAACCCCCGGGACAGGCGACGGGAAGCTTTCTTT,CASSNPRDRRREAFF
NA,TRBJ1-1,TRBD1,TRBV7-2,TGTGCCAGCAGCCCTAGACAGGGGAACACTGAAGCTTTCTTT,CASSPRQGNTEAFF
NA,TRBJ1-2,NA,TRBV6-6,TGTGCCAGCAGCCGAAAAGGCTATGGCTACACCTTC,CASSRKGYGYTF
NA,TRBJ2-7,NA,TRBV21-1,TGTGCCAGCAGCGAAAATGGGGACAGGGCCCCCTACGAGCAGTACTTC,CASSENGDRAPYEQYF
few,TRBJ1-2,TRBD1,TRBV19,TGTGCCAGTGGACAGGGTAGCTATGGCTACACCTTC,CASGQGSYGYTF
few,TRBJ1-2,NA,TRBV6-4,TGTGCCAGCAGGAGCAACACCTTC,CASRSNTF
NA,TRBJ1-4,NA,TRBV19,TGTGCCAGTAGTAATCAGGGAAAGTTGGAAAAACTGTTTTTT,CASSNQGKLEKLFF
NA,TRBJ2-7,NA,TRBV5-1,TGCGCCAGCAGCTCCCAGGGTGGCCACGAGCAGTACTTC,CASSSQGGHEQYF
NA,TRBJ1-6,NA,TRBV6-5,TGTGCCAGCAAGGGTTCACCCCTCCACTTT,CASKGSPLHF
NA,TRBJ1-5,TRBD1,TRBV5-1,TGCGCCACCTTGGACAGGGAGTTCAATCAGCCCCAGCATTTT,CATLDREFNQPQHF
NA,TRBJ1-1,NA,TRBV18,TGTGCCAGCTCACCGACGGGGGGTGAAGCTTTCTTT,CASSPTGGEAFF
NA,TRBJ1-2,NA,TRBV21-1,TGTGCCAGCAGCAAAGGGGCGAGGGGACAGGGGAATATCTATGGCTACACCTTC,CASSKGARGQGNIYGYTF
NA,TRBJ1-3,NA,TRBV5-1,TGCGCCAGCAGCTTGGTGGTAGGGCCCGGAAACACCATATATTTT,CASSLVVGPGNTIYF
NA,TRBJ2-3,TRBD1,TRBV7-9,TGTGCCAGCAGCGGAGCCGGGACAGGGGTCGGAGCAGATACGCAGTATTTT,CASSGAGTGVGADTQYF
NA,TRBJ2-5,NA,TRBV7-7,TGTGCCAGCAGCCCAGGGACGTCTAGGACCCAGTACTTC,CASSPGTSRTQYF
once,TRBJ1-6,TRBD1,TRBV12-5,TGTGCTAGTGCTTTGACAGGGTCTAGTTCACCCCTCCACTTT,CASALTGSSSPLHF
NA,TRBJ1-5,TRBD1,TRBV28,TGTGCCAGCAGTTCAGTAAACCAGCCAACAGGGGACTTCAATCAGCCCCAGCATTTT,CASSSVNQPTGDFNQPQHF
NA,TRBJ1-1,TRBD1,TRBV15,TGTGCCACCAGCAGGATTCGAGACAGGGGAAGGGACACTGAAGCTTTCTTT,CATSRIRDRGRDTEAFF
NA,TRBJ2-7,NA,TRBV11-3,TGTGCCAGCAGCGGGTCTACCTACGAGCAGTACTTC,CASSGSTYEQYF
NA,TRBJ1-1,NA,TRBV10-3,TGTGCCATCAGTGAGGGAGATGGGACCCTTGGAGCTTTCTTT,CAISEGDGTLGAFF
NA,TRBJ2-7,NA,TRBV6-5,TGTGCCAGCACCCTCCTCAGCGGACAGAGGTCAGAGCAGTACTTC,CASTLLSGQRSEQYF
few,TRBJ1-2,TRBD1,TRBV18,TGTGCCAGCTCACCCGGGACAGGGCTTGGCTACACCTTC,CASSPGTGLGYTF
NA,TRBJ2-7,TRBD2,TRBV7-2,TGTGCCAGCAGCTTAGCAGGGACTAGCGGCTACGAGCAGTACTTC,CASSLAGTSGYEQYF
NA,TRBJ1-2,NA,TRBV11-2,TGTGCCAGCAGCTTAGACGGGGTTTCTGGCTACACCTTC,CASSLDGVSGYTF
NA,TRBJ1-5,NA,TRBV1,TGCACCAGCAGCCACCCCCCGTTTTGGACAGACCCTGGTTGTACCCAGCATTTT,CTSSHPPFWTDPGCTQHF
NA,TRBJ1-2,TRBD1,TRBV14,TGTGCCAGCAGTTCGGGACAGGGCAAGTCTAACTATGGCTACACCTTC,CASSSGQGKSNYGYTF
NA,TRBJ1-1,NA,TRBV19,TGTGCCAGTAGTATAGGTGGTTCCTACACTGAAGCTTTCTTT,CASSIGGSYTEAFF
NA,TRBJ2-1,NA,TRBV11-3,TGTGCCAGCAGCCAGGGACCGAGCTCCTACAATGAGCAGTTCTTC,CASSQGPSSYNEQFF
NA,TRBJ2-7,NA,TRBV5-6,TGTGCCAGCAGCTTGGGGGGGAGCTCCTACGAGCAGTACTTC,CASSLGGSSYEQYF
few,TRBJ1-1,NA,TRBV4-1,TGCGCCAGCAGCCAGTACTCAGGTGGCACTGAAGCTTTCTTT,CASSQYSGGTEAFF
NA,TRBJ1-2,NA,TRBV6-5,TGTGCCAGCAGTTACAACGGGGGAGGTAGCTACACCTTC,CASSYNGGGSYTF